This T cell receptor (beta chain) came from a study of T cell clusters in autoimmune cytopenias. Whole-study context: TRB sequencing had a median approximately 53,000 reads and about 2,500 distinct clonotypes per sample. Study results and limitations: TRB repertoire shifts in secondary cytopenia and chronic lymphocytic leukemia mostly reflected lymphoma, not autoimmunity.

The germline V gene has CDR1 DFQATT and CDR2 SNEGSKA (reference sequence). CDR3 length equals 15 residues. TRB was amplified from about 270 ng of peripheral blood genomic DNA per sample. Turning to this clonotype: Its antigen remains unidentified.

TRB was amplified by touch-down multiplex PCR, primer pools A and B combined. TCRdb reprocessed the multiplex PCR reads, with one entry per CDR3 protein and no DNA. The specimen's table records approximately 10,000 distinct CDR3 sequences. The source is a human donor with an autoimmune cytopenia or autoimmune hepatitis (not recorded which). V gene TRBV20-1 combines with J gene TRBJ2-1; the TCRdb call, TRBD2, lacks DNA for checking. The material sequenced was peripheral blood. CDR3 in amino acids: CSARRRGGVGSEQFF.